Below, 28 T cell receptor beta chains from the same sample are listed, as sequenced in a study of chemoradiotherapy in HPV16-positive cancers. Clones were sequenced by immunoSEQ multiplex PCR, and TCRdb holds only the in-frame ones, with some missing. The data show about 3,300 clones, about 89% seen once. The specimen was tumor tissue, collected from a patient who underwent chemoradiotherapy. These TCRs come from a human donor with HPV-associated anogenital cancer.

This chain connects TRBV29-1 to TRBJ1-3; no reliable D call. CDR1 SQVTM and CDR2 ANQGSEA come from the germline V gene. V dropped 1 base and J dropped 3 bases, with 4 bases sitting between them. This CDR3 is built from 12 residues. CDR3 protein: CSVEVGGNTIYF. The CDR3 nucleotides are TGCAGCGTTGAAGTAGGTGGAAACACCATATATTTT.

The chain is built from TRBV6-5 and TRBJ2-3; 7 bases map to TRBD1. The junction had 6 bases not matched to a gene; V was cut back by 10 bases and J by 5 bases. The V gene's germline CDR1 is MNHEY and CDR2 SVGAGI. CDR3 length: 12 residues. CDR3 in DNA: TGTGCCACCAGGGACAGTAAAGATACGCAGTATTTT. This gives the protein CATRDSKDTQYF.

The J gene is TRBJ2-1, the V gene TRBV30, with a weak D call TRBD1 (5 bases). The CDR3 sequence is 17 residues long. Looked up from germline, CDR1 is GTSNPN and CDR2 is SVGIG (reference sequence). The V end lost 0 bases, the J end lost 3 bases, and 18 bases lay between the germline ends. CDR3 in amino acids: CAWSVPRRLGDYNEQFF. DNA for the CDR3: TGTGCCTGGAGTGTACCGAGGCGTCTAGGGGACTACAATGAGCAGTTCTTC.

J is TRBJ2-2 and V is TRBV7-9; possibly TRBD1 for D (5 bases). CDR3 length equals 16 residues. V lost 5 bases to trimming and J lost 0 bases, with 13 bases between them. Looked up from germline, CDR1 is SEHNR and CDR2 is FQNEAQ (reference sequence). The CDR3 loop is CASSPDGHANTGELFF. The CDR3 bases are TGTGCCAGCAGCCCAGATGGACACGCGAACACCGGGGAGCTGTTTTTT.

CDR3: CASSRQATDTQYF. The CDR3 bases are TGTGCCAGCAGCCGACAGGCCACAGATACGCAGTATTTT. The chain recombines TRBV7-3 with TRBJ2-3; perhaps TRBD1 as D (6 bases). The germline V and J ends were trimmed by 5 bases and 2 bases, with 8 bases remaining between them. The CDR3 runs to 13 residues. Looked up from germline, CDR1 is SGHTA and CDR2 is FQGTGA.

This clone occurred once. The chain carries TRBV7-8 and TRBJ2-7; 10 bases line up with TRBD1. The V gene end was trimmed by 2 bases and the J gene end by 5 bases; junction bases not matched to a gene: 6. Per germline, CDR1 SGHVS and CDR2 FQNEAQ. The CDR3 has 15 amino acids. CDR3 amino acids: CASSLQETGGHEQYF. Written as DNA, the CDR3 is TGTGCCAGCAGCTTACAAGAGACAGGGGGCCACGAGCAGTACTTC.

The rearrangement joins TRBV5-1 to TRBJ1-2; D not certain. Germline CDR1 SGHRS, CDR2 YFSETQ. This CDR3 region has 17 residues. The V and J ends lost 3 bases and 4 bases respectively, with 22 bases between them. CDR3 protein: CASSSSGDARRSYGYTF. The CDR3 DNA sequence: TGCGCCAGCAGCTCCTCCGGAGACGCCCGGAGAAGCTATGGCTACACCTTC.

The chain links TRBV9 to TRBJ2-1, with D uncertain. The V end was cut by 0 bases, the J end by 5 bases, with 12 bases between. The CDR3 spans 15 residues. Germline loops: CDR1 SGDLS, CDR2 YYNGEE. The chain's CDR3 is CASSVDGALNNEQFF. The CDR3 DNA is TGTGCCAGCAGCGTAGACGGCGCCTTAAACAATGAGCAGTTCTTC.

This clone was detected once. The chain recombines TRBV28 with TRBJ1-1, with unresolved D. Trimming took 4 bases from V and 4 from J, leaving 13 bases between them. Germline V lookup: CDR1 MDHEN, CDR2 SYDVKM. There are 14 residues in the CDR3. The chain's CDR3 is CASSYQRVGTEAFF. CDR3 nucleotide sequence: TGTGCCAGCAGTTACCAAAGGGTAGGCACTGAAGCTTTCTTT.

This clone was seen a single time. The chain recombines TRBV4-3 with TRBJ2-6; D is uncertain. The CDR3 contains 17 residues. The V gene lost 3 bases and the J gene lost 2 bases, with 14 bases spanning the gap. The germline V gene has CDR1 LGHNA and CDR2 YSLEER. DNA of the CDR3: TGCGCCAGCAGCCAGAGCCCCATTGGGGCTGGGGCCAACGTCCTGACTTTC. Protein product: CASSQSPIGAGANVLTF.

The V gene is TRBV4-3, the J gene TRBJ1-1; D is possibly TRBD1 (5 bases). The germline V and J ends were trimmed by 0 bases and 4 bases, with 12 bases remaining between them. CDR1 LGHNA and CDR2 YSLEER come from the germline V gene. The CDR3 is made up of 15 amino acids. Here the CDR3 reads CASSQDAGGGTEAFF. The CDR3 region has the DNA TGCGCCAGCAGCCAAGACGCCGGGGGGGGCACTGAAGCTTTCTTT.

The chain employs TRBV11-1 and TRBJ1-5; D might be TRBD1 (5 bases). V was trimmed by 2 bases and J by 6 bases, leaving 17 bases between them. The germline V gene encodes CDR1 SGHAT and CDR2 FQDESV (reference sequence). The CDR3 covers 16 residues. In DNA form, the CDR3 reads TGTGCCAGCAGCTTATGCGGACGCCCCCAGGGTCAGCCCCAGCATTTT. Translation: CASSLCGRPQGQPQHF.

The V and J genes are TRBV6-6 and TRBJ2-1; unclear D gene. Germline loops: CDR1 MNHNY, CDR2 SVGAGI (reference sequence). V lost 7 bases to trimming and J lost 4 bases, with 11 bases between them. This CDR3 spans 13 amino acids. The CDR3 region is CASTQDGYNEQFF. The CDR3 region has the DNA TGTGCCAGCACCCAGGACGGATACAATGAGCAGTTCTTC.

This chain connects TRBV27 to TRBJ1-2; D not resolved. The germline gives CDR1 MNHEY, CDR2 SMNVEV (reference sequence). CDR3 length: 13 amino acids. V dropped 5 bases and J dropped 5 bases, with 12 bases sitting between them. CDR3 in DNA: TGTGCCAGCAGTCCTGGAAGGGTGTATGGCTACACCTTC. Translating it yields CASSPGRVYGYTF.

The rearrangement links TRBV30 to TRBJ2-2; no definite D call. V was pared by 1 base and J by 4 bases, with 4 bases between. The CDR3 consists of 12 residues. Germline CDR1 reads GTSNPN; CDR2 reads SVGIG (reference sequence). The CDR3: CAWSGSTGELFF. The CDR3 DNA sequence: TGTGCCTGGAGTGGAAGCACCGGGGAGCTGTTTTTT. The variable domain in full, completed from reference TRBV30 and TRBJ2-2, reads SQTIHQWPATLVQPVGSPLSLECTVEGTSNPNLYWYRQAAGRGLQLLFYSVGIGQISSEVPQNLSASRPQDRQFILSSKKLLLSDSGFYLCAWSGSTGELFFGEGSRLTVL.

The rearrangement links TRBV19 to TRBJ2-5; D remains ambiguous. The V end was cut by 5 bases, the J end by 5 bases, with 12 bases between. This CDR3 spans 13 amino acids. CDR1 is LNHDA, CDR2 SQIVND, per germline (reference sequence). In nucleotides, the CDR3 is TGTGCCAGTAGTCGGACGGCGAGGGAGACCCAGTACTTC. Amino acids: CASSRTARETQYF.

V usage is TRBV2 and J usage is TRBJ1-6; D gene ambiguous. This CDR3 region has 15 residues. Between the trimmed V and J ends, which lost 0 bases and 6 bases, there was a span of 9 bases. CDR1 and CDR2 (germline): SNHLY, FYNNEI. The CDR3 DNA reads TGTGCCAGCAGTGAAGCGCTTCGGGGTAATTCACCCCTCCACTTT. Residues: CASSEALRGNSPLHF.

V gene TRBV7-2 combines with J gene TRBJ1-6, with D unclear. The CDR3 is made up of 13 amino acids. V lost 1 base and J 9 bases, leaving 7 bases between the germline ends. The V gene's germline CDR1 is SGHTA and CDR2 FQGNSA. The CDR3 protein is CASSLEEFSPLHF. CDR3 nucleotide sequence: TGTGCCAGCAGCTTAGAGGAGTTTTCACCCCTCCACTTT.

The genes are TRBV4-2 and TRBJ2-3; 12 bases fit TRBD2. Looked up from germline, CDR1 is LGHNA and CDR2 is YNFKEQ. The CDR3 runs to 18 residues. Trimming cost V 1 base and J 4 bases; bases outside gene matches: 9. The CDR3 loop reads CASSQGLAGGLLADTQYF. DNA for the CDR3: TGTGCCAGCAGCCAAGGGCTAGCGGGAGGGTTGCTCGCAGATACGCAGTATTTT.

This sequence joins TRBV6-5 and TRBJ2-2; D might be TRBD2 (6 bases). Looked up from germline, CDR1 is MNHEY and CDR2 is SVGAGI. There are 15 residues in the CDR3. Trimming shortened V by 2 bases and J by 7 bases, and 14 bases separated the two germline ends. Here the CDR3 DNA reads TGTGCCAGCAGTTACACGGGAGATAGAAGCGGGGAGCTGTTTTTT. Its protein product is CASSYTGDRSGELFF.

The chain carries TRBV5-6 and TRBJ2-3, with 12 bases fitting TRBD2. The V segment lost 0 bases and the J segment 6 bases; nucleotides outside the gene matches: 5. This CDR3 has 16 residues. Germline CDR1 reads SGHDT; CDR2 reads YYEEEE. The CDR3 sequence is CASSLGLAGVGDTQYF. CDR3 nucleotides: TGTGCCAGCAGCTTGGGACTAGCGGGAGTGGGTGATACGCAGTATTTT.

V is TRBV10-3 and J is TRBJ1-2, with 7 bases that match TRBD1. The CDR3 covers 13 residues. Germline values: CDR1 ENHRY, CDR2 SYGVKD. J was trimmed by 3 bases and V by 10 bases; bases with no gene match: 8. As DNA, the CDR3 is TGTGCCACCCTTACAGGGGAGGACTATGGCTACACCTTC. Translation: CATLTGEDYGYTF.

By sample fraction, this clone is large. J is TRBJ2-7 and V is TRBV10-2; 12 bases line up with TRBD1. The germline gives CDR1 WSHSY, CDR2 SAAADI. J was trimmed by 6 bases and V by 6 bases; bases with no gene match: 9. There are 15 residues in the CDR3. CDR3 region: CASRTGTGGASEQYF. The DNA for the CDR3 is TGCGCCAGCAGAACCGGGACAGGGGGCGCAAGCGAGCAGTACTTC.

J is TRBJ1-5 and V is TRBV2; weak D call: TRBD1 (5 bases). There are 13 residues in the CDR3. Per the germline V gene, CDR1 is SNHLY and CDR2 is FYNNEI. Deletions cut 9 bases from V and 4 bases from J, with 13 bases between. This chain's CDR3 is CARVPGKNQPQHF. Here the CDR3 DNA reads TGTGCCAGAGTTCCAGGGAAGAATCAGCCCCAGCATTTT.

The chain is built from TRBV7-2 and TRBJ2-7; 10 positions match TRBD2. This CDR3 region has 15 residues. Germline CDR1 reads SGHTA; CDR2 reads FQGNSA. V gave up 4 bases and J gave up 2 bases; unmatched junction bases: 5. CDR3 region: CASSYSGRSTYEQYF. In nucleotides, the CDR3 is TGTGCCAGCAGCTATAGCGGGAGGTCCACCTACGAGCAGTACTTC.

CDR3 sequence (DNA): TGCGCCAGCAGTCATCGGGATAGGGGGACTCACTACGAGCAGTACTTC. Translated, it gives CASSHRDRGTHYEQYF. The V gene is TRBV23-1, the J gene TRBJ2-7, with D perhaps being TRBD1 or TRBD2 (6 bases each). TRBV23-1 is an open reading frame whose function is uncertain. CDR3 length: 16 residues. V was trimmed by 3 bases and J by 3 bases, leaving 18 bases between them.

The chain joins TRBV5-1 to TRBJ2-2; D is perhaps TRBD1 (6 bases). The CDR3 has 16 residues. Germline CDR1 SGHRS, CDR2 YFSETQ. V lost 4 bases and J lost 7, with 20 bases in between. CDR3 in DNA: TGCGCCAGCAGCCTGACCGGGACAAGCGGTTTCGGGGAGCTGTTTTTT. As protein: CASSLTGTSGFGELFF.

The rearrangement links TRBV7-2 to TRBJ2-1; perhaps TRBD1 as D (6 bases). The V end was cut by 5 bases, the J end by 9 bases, with 11 bases between. The germline CDR1 and CDR2 sequences are SGHTA and FQGNSA. This CDR3 has 12 residues. The CDR3 is CASSEPRGEQFF. CDR3 nucleotides: TGTGCCAGCAGCGAGCCCAGGGGTGAGCAGTTCTTC. Drawing the rest from reference TRBV7-2 and TRBJ2-1, the complete variable domain is GAGVSQSPSNKVTEKGKDVELRCDPISGHTALYWYRQSLGQGLEFLIYFQGNSAPDKSGLPSDRFSAERTGGSVSTLTIQRTQQEDSAVYLCASSEPRGEQFFGPGTRLTVL.